The clone carrying this T cell receptor (beta chain) was recorded only once. The data were obtained in a study of PD-L1 blockade in urothelial cancer. Study overall: About nine tenths of the roughly 30 patients were men whose urothelial cancer was bladder-origin.

This CDR3 region has 16 residues. Germline CDR1 is SNHLY and CDR2 is FYNNEI. V gave up 6 bases and J gave up 2 bases; unmatched junction bases: 8. Indicated time point: pretreatment peripheral blood. Each PCR had synthetic TCR analog templates added to it as a spike-in. The repertoire was sequenced with immunoSEQ multiplex PCR; TCRdb's copy has only in-frame clones and lacks some. The sample yields some 120,000 clones, 65% to 85% seen once. This TCR came from a man in his fifties or sixties with urothelial cancer. The specimen comprised PBMCs, sampled around atezolizumab (anti-PD-L1) treatment. This chain links TRBV2 with TRBJ2-3; 10 bases fit TRBD2. The chain's CDR3 is CASSDVLAGLTDTQYF. CDR3 DNA sequence: TGTGCCAGCAGCGACGTACTAGCGGGGCTCACAGATACGCAGTATTTT. Supplemented by reference TRBV2 and TRBJ2-3, the full variable domain reads EPEVTQTPSHQVTQMGQEVILRCVPISNHLYFYWYRQILGQKVEFLVSFYNNEISEKSEIFDDQFSVERPDGSNFTLKIRSTKLEDSAMYFCASSDVLAGLTDTQYFGPGTRLTVL.